This record looks at one TCR beta chain sequence and its context. Self-reported history from a screening survey and questionnaire set each donor's cohort. Some clones are missing from TCRdb's copy, which holds only in-frame ones; the method was immunoSEQ multiplex PCR. Of about 180,000 clones listed, around 73% are singletons. This sample is drawn from a study of blood T cell repertoires in COVID-19. At the level of the study: Acute and convalescent COVID-19 specimens originated in the United States, Italy and Spain. Sample material is recorded as cDNA or gDNA derived from T cells, B-cell-depleted T cells, or PBMCs.

The CDR3 loop spans 15 amino acids. Germline V gives CDR1 SGDLS, CDR2 YYNGEE. V lost 0 bases to trimming and J lost 2 bases; unmatched junction nucleotides: 2. Material for sequencing was PBMCs or T cells enriched from blood (not recorded which). This sequence was found in a woman aged 50 to 60 who had recovered from COVID-19. The rearrangement uses TRBV9 and TRBJ2-1; 7 nucleotides line up with TRBD2. The CDR3 DNA reads TGTGCCAGCAGCGTAGCTAGCGGAGCCTACAATGAGCAGTTCTTC. Translation: CASSVASGAYNEQFF.